These 19 T cell receptor beta chains originate from one sample sequenced in a study of cytomegalovirus exposure and HLA in healthy donors. Amplification used 60 Vbeta primers and 13 Jbeta primers. Assay: immunoSEQ multiplex PCR; the TCRdb copy retains only in-frame clones and omits some. Of some 170,000 clones in the sample, 65% to 90% are singletons; the top ten hold about 11%. The sample taken for sequencing was PBMCs. These receptors all come from a man between 50 and 59 years old in good health and CMV-seropositive.

CDR3 coding DNA: TGTGCCAGCAGTCCATGGGACAGGGTAGACAATCAGCCCCAGCATTTT. Its translation: CASSPWDRVDNQPQHF. J is TRBJ1-5 and V is TRBV28; TRBD1 agrees at 9 bases. The CDR3 has 16 residues. V was pared by 5 bases and J by 3 bases, with 8 bases of the junction left unmatched. CDR1 and CDR2 (germline): MDHEN, SYDVKM.

This chain joins TRBV13 and TRBJ1-6; weak D call: TRBD1 (6 bases). Trimming left V 0 bases short and J 7 bases short, with 10 bases between. CDR1 and CDR2 (germline): PRHDT, FYEKMQ (reference sequence). The CDR3 extends over 15 amino acids. As DNA, the CDR3 is TGTGCCAGCAGCTTAGGTCGGACAGTCAATTCACCCCTCCACTTT. Translation: CASSLGRTVNSPLHF.

The chain couples TRBV7-6 to TRBJ2-2; 16 bases line up with TRBD2. The V gene's germline CDR1 is SGHVS and CDR2 FNYEAQ. The CDR3 covers 16 residues. V lost 5 bases, J lost 6 bases, and 3 bases stayed unmatched. The CDR3 here is CASSPGTSGRAGELFF. CDR3 nucleotide sequence: TGTGCCAGCAGCCCGGGGACTAGCGGGAGGGCCGGGGAGCTGTTTTTT.

The chain links TRBV11-3 to TRBJ2-2; 10 bases line up with TRBD1. Looked up from germline, CDR1 is SGHNT and CDR2 is YENEEA. The length of the CDR3 is 15 residues. The J segment lost 6 bases and the V segment lost 3 bases, leaving 4 bases of the junction unmatched. CDR3 DNA sequence: TGTGCCAGCAGCTTTGGGGACAGGGGCGCCGGGGAGCTGTTTTTT. Its protein is CASSFGDRGAGELFF. The whole variable domain, remainder taken from reference TRBV11-3 and TRBJ2-2, is EAGVVQSPRYKIIEKKQPVAFWCNPISGHNTLYWYLQNLGQGPELLIRYENEEAVDDSQLPKDRFSAERLKGVDSTLKIQPAELGDSAVYLCASSFGDRGAGELFFGEGSRLTVL.

This clone is a singleton in its sample. The rearrangement uses TRBV28 and TRBJ2-7, with TRBD1 identical over 8 bases. Per the germline V gene, CDR1 is MDHEN and CDR2 is SYDVKM. The CDR3 extends over 14 amino acids. V lost 5 bases and J lost 3; bases outside the gene matches: 6. CDR3 loop: CASSPGGAIYEQYF. CDR3 sequence (DNA): TGTGCCAGCAGTCCAGGGGGCGCGATCTACGAGCAGTACTTC. The full variable domain, completed using reference TRBV28 and TRBJ2-7, is DVKVTQSSRYLVKRTGEKVFLECVQDMDHENMFWYRQDPGLGLRLIYFSYDVKMKEKGDIPEGYSVSREKKERFSLILESASTNQTSMYLCASSPGGAIYEQYFGPGTRLTVT.

This clone was seen a few times. The chain recombines TRBV6-5 with TRBJ2-3; D may be TRBD1 (6 bases). This CDR3 has 14 residues. The ends were cut back, 4 bases at V and 7 bases at J, with 15 bases in the middle. Germline CDR1 reads MNHEY; CDR2 reads SVGAGI. CDR3 bases: TGTGCCAGCAGTTTGGGGCAGGACAGAAATACGCAGTATTTT. Its protein product is CASSLGQDRNTQYF.

This sequence joins TRBV10-3 and TRBJ2-5; 9 bases align to TRBD2. Germline-derived CDR1 and CDR2 are ENHRY and SYGVKD. This CDR3 has 15 residues. V shed 5 bases, J shed 0 bases, and the junction held 4 bases outside the gene matches. The chain's CDR3 is CAISPTSGNQETQYF. The CDR3 DNA reads TGTGCCATCAGTCCGACTAGCGGTAACCAAGAGACCCAGTACTTC.

This chain joins TRBV7-9 and TRBJ2-7; 7 bases align to TRBD1. From germline, CDR1 is SEHNR and CDR2 FQNEAQ (reference sequence). The CDR3 length is 14 residues. V lost 2 bases and J lost 3; bases outside the gene matches: 4. CDR3 loop: CASSLRDRSYEQYF. The CDR3 bases are TGTGCCAGCAGCTTACGGGACAGAAGCTACGAGCAGTACTTC.

V usage is TRBV29-1 and J usage is TRBJ1-2; D gene ambiguous. The CDR3 contains 12 residues. Germline V CDR1 and CDR2: SQVTM, ANQGSEA. V was pared by 1 base and J by 7 bases, with 10 bases between. The CDR3 protein is CSVEVKTSGYTF. CDR3 DNA sequence: TGCAGCGTTGAAGTCAAGACAAGTGGCTACACCTTC.

This chain links TRBV5-1 with TRBJ2-7; TRBD2 agrees at 9 bases. In germline, CDR1 is SGHRS, CDR2 YFSETQ. The length of the CDR3 is 15 residues. V dropped 5 bases and J dropped 1; count of bases not matched to a gene: 7. CDR3 bases: TGCGCCAGCAGTGCCCTAGCGGGAATGTCCTACGAGCAGTACTTC. Encoded protein: CASSALAGMSYEQYF.

V and J are TRBV9 and TRBJ2-2; TRBD2 aligns across 9 bases. CDR1 and CDR2 (germline): SGDLS, YYNGEE. CDR3 size: 15 residues. V lost 3 bases, J lost 7 bases, and 7 bases stayed unmatched. The CDR3, as DNA: TGTGCCAGCAGCGGACGACTAGCGGCGGTCGGGGAGCTGTTTTTT. The encoded protein is CASSGRLAAVGELFF.

The rearrangement links TRBV28 to TRBJ1-4; 8 bases are a match to TRBD1. V shed 2 bases, J shed 1 base, and the junction held 3 bases outside the gene matches. Germline CDR1 MDHEN, CDR2 SYDVKM. This CDR3 region has 16 residues. Here the CDR3 reads CASSLQGAGTNEKLFF. For the CDR3, the DNA is TGTGCCAGCAGTTTACAGGGGGCAGGAACTAATGAAAAACTGTTTTTT.

The chain carries TRBV11-2 and TRBJ1-2, with D uncertain. The V end was cut by 4 bases, the J end by 8 bases, with 14 bases between. Looked up from germline, CDR1 is SGHAT and CDR2 is FQNNGV. CDR3 size: 13 residues. Written as DNA, the CDR3 is TGTGCCAGCAGCTCCCCGCGGGTCGGCGGCTACACCTTC. It encodes CASSSPRVGGYTF.

The V gene is TRBV5-1, the J gene TRBJ2-5, with 7 bases matching TRBD1. CDR3 length: 14 residues. Germline CDR1 and CDR2: SGHRS and YFSETQ. V shed 4 bases, J shed 3 bases, and the junction held 6 bases outside the gene matches. CDR3 coding DNA: TGCGCCAGCAGCCAGGACAGGACGAAAGAGACCCAGTACTTC. This sequence encodes CASSQDRTKETQYF.

The chain carries TRBV6-1 and TRBJ2-7; 8 nucleotides match TRBD1. The CDR3 contains 14 residues. V gave up 6 bases and J gave up 6 bases; unmatched junction bases: 10. Germline V lookup: CDR1 MNHNS, CDR2 SASEGT. In DNA, the CDR3 is TGTGCCAGCAGACCAGACAGGGGTGCGGTCGAGCAGTACTTC. Translation: CASRPDRGAVEQYF.

CDR3 sequence reads: CASTQGVYEQYF. The CDR3 DNA follows: TGTGCCAGCACACAGGGAGTCTACGAGCAGTACTTC. V usage is TRBV28 and J usage is TRBJ2-7; D is perhaps TRBD1 (6 bases). Germline V gene lookup returns CDR1 MDHEN and CDR2 SYDVKM. The CDR3 extends over 12 amino acids. V was shortened by 7 bases and J by 3 bases, with 10 bases between the two germline ends.

This clone was counted a few times. V is TRBV30 and J is TRBJ2-3; 7 nucleotides agree with TRBD2. The V segment lost 5 bases and the J segment 1 base; nucleotides outside the gene matches: 6. Germline lookup yields CDR1 GTSNPN and CDR2 SVGIG (reference sequence). The CDR3 spans 14 residues. The CDR3 here is CAWGEGRGTDTQYF. Written as DNA, the CDR3 is TGTGCCTGGGGGGAGGGAAGGGGCACAGATACGCAGTATTTT.

This chain connects TRBV25-1 to TRBJ2-1; 10 nucleotides line up with TRBD2. Looked up from germline, CDR1 is MGHDK and CDR2 is SYGVNS. CDR3 length equals 14 residues. V trimming: 4 bases; J trimming: 4 bases; junction bases outside the gene matches: 1. DNA of the CDR3: TGTGCCAGCAGTGTAGCGGGGGGTTACAATGAGCAGTTCTTC. It codes for CASSVAGGYNEQFF.

This clone occurred a few times. The chain links TRBV5-4 to TRBJ1-1; D is unresolved. Germline V CDR1 and CDR2: SGHNT, YYREEE (reference sequence). The CDR3 loop spans 13 amino acids. V was cut by 0 bases and J by 9 bases, with 12 bases left in between. CDR3 protein: CASSLEARDKAFF. The CDR3 coding sequence is TGTGCCAGCAGCTTGGAAGCTCGGGATAAAGCTTTCTTT.